These 20 T cell receptor beta chains originate from one sample sequenced in a study of blood T cell repertoires in COVID-19. This table comes from immunoSEQ multiplex PCR, and its TCRdb copy is limited to in-frame clones, with some not included. The table has around 150,000 clones, roughly 84% seen once. Material for sequencing was peripheral blood. The receptors come from a woman aged 55-75 years with acute or convalescent COVID-19.

The genes are TRBV7-9 and TRBJ2-1; 9 nucleotides line up with TRBD2. Germline V lookup: CDR1 SEHNR, CDR2 FQNEAQ (reference sequence). CDR3 length: 19 residues. V shed 5 bases and J 4 bases; nucleotides not matched to a gene: 18. The CDR3 sequence: CASSPREELAGRPYNEQFF. The CDR3 bases are TGTGCCAGCAGCCCCAGGGAGGAACTAGCGGGTAGGCCGTACAATGAGCAGTTCTTC.

V is TRBV7-2 and J is TRBJ1-3, with D perhaps TRBD1 (5 bases). Germline CDR1 is SGHTA and CDR2 is FQGNSA. The CDR3 is made up of 15 amino acids. V shed 6 bases and J shed 0 bases, with 12 bases lying between them. Written as DNA, the CDR3 is TGTGCCAGCAGTCCTAGGGGTTCCTCTGGAAACACCATATATTTT. Translated: CASSPRGSSGNTIYF. Looking up the rest from reference TRBV7-2 and TRBJ1-3 gives the full variable domain: GAGVSQSPSNKVTEKGKDVELRCDPISGHTALYWYRQSLGQGLEFLIYFQGNSAPDKSGLPSDRFSAERTGGSVSTLTIQRTQQEDSAVYLCASSPRGSSGNTIYFGEGSWLTVV.

The CDR3 loop is CASSPRTGEYEQYF. CDR3 bases: TGTGCCAGCTCACCTCGGACAGGAGAGTACGAGCAGTACTTC. The chain has TRBV18 and TRBJ2-7; TRBD1 matches 7 bases. CDR3 size: 14 residues. Germline CDR1 reads KGHSH; CDR2 reads LQKENI. Trimming took 3 bases from V and 4 from J; bases not matched to a gene: 6.

This chain joins TRBV28 and TRBJ2-1; D possibly corresponds to TRBD2 (6 bases). CDR3 length: 12 residues. The germline V and J ends were trimmed by 5 bases and 15 bases, with 17 bases remaining between them. The germline CDR1 and CDR2 sequences are MDHEN and SYDVKM. CDR3 in amino acids: CASSVPAGRRFF. The CDR3 DNA follows: TGTGCCAGCAGTGTCCCCGCCGGGAGAAGGTTCTTC.

This clone has only one observation. The chain has TRBV6-2 or TRBV6-3 and TRBJ2-1, with TRBD2 identical over 9 bases. V dropped 4 bases and J dropped 6; count of bases not matched to a gene: 10. The CDR3 length is 16 residues. The germline V gene encodes CDR1 MNHEY and CDR2 SVGEGT. Here the CDR3 reads CASSSSGIKGGNEQFF. For the CDR3, the DNA is TGTGCCAGCAGTTCTAGCGGGATCAAGGGTGGCAATGAGCAGTTCTTC.

The V and J genes are TRBV30 and TRBJ2-7, with a weak D call TRBD2 (5 bases). The CDR3 is 13 residues long. With 0 bases removed from V and 6 bases from J, the gap between germline ends came to 12 bases. Looked up from germline, CDR1 is GTSNPN and CDR2 is SVGIG (reference sequence). CDR3: CAWSVGGGSEQYF. For the CDR3, the DNA is TGTGCCTGGAGTGTAGGCGGAGGAAGCGAGCAGTACTTC.

The chain joins TRBV5-4 to TRBJ2-5, with 11 bases lining up with TRBD2. Germline V lookup: CDR1 SGHNT, CDR2 YYREEE (reference sequence). The CDR3 loop spans 15 amino acids. V lost 7 bases, J lost 4 bases, and 9 bases stayed unmatched. The CDR3 DNA is TGTGCCAGCTCCCTAACTAGCGGGAGATTAGAGACCCAGTACTTC. It yields the protein CASSLTSGRLETQYF.

The V gene is TRBV14, the J gene TRBJ2-1; the match to TRBD2 covers 10 bases. Germline V lookup: CDR1 SGHDN, CDR2 FVKESK. V lost 0 bases to trimming and J lost 7 bases; unmatched junction nucleotides: 12. This CDR3 contains 18 residues. The CDR3 protein is CASSQDIRRASGSNEQFF. Written as DNA, the CDR3 is TGTGCCAGCAGCCAAGACATCAGGAGGGCTAGCGGGAGTAATGAGCAGTTCTTC.

This rearrangement joins TRBV10-2 to TRBJ1-4, with a possible D match to TRBD1 (5 bases). The CDR3 consists of 14 residues. Trimming cost V 3 bases and J 5 bases, with 10 bases left between them. CDR1 is WSHSY, CDR2 SAAADI, per germline. The CDR3 DNA follows: TGCGCCAGCAGTGATCGTGGGGGGAATGAAAAACTGTTTTTT. This sequence encodes CASSDRGGNEKLFF.

The chain has TRBV18 and TRBJ1-2; 9 bases match TRBD1. CDR3 length equals 13 residues. Losses at the gene ends were 6 bases for V and 6 bases for J; bases not matched to a gene: 5. Per germline, CDR1 KGHSH and CDR2 LQKENI. CDR3: CASSPGQGDGYTF. The CDR3, as DNA: TGTGCCAGCTCGCCGGGACAGGGAGATGGCTACACCTTC.

The V call is TRBV6-1, the J call TRBJ1-1; D gene ambiguous. The length of the CDR3 is 15 residues. Germline values: CDR1 MNHNS, CDR2 SASEGT. The V and J ends lost 2 bases and 1 base respectively, with 11 bases between them. The CDR3 region is CASSELPFGNTEAFF. Written as DNA, the CDR3 is TGTGCCAGCAGTGAACTCCCTTTCGGGAACACTGAAGCTTTCTTT.

The chain employs TRBV3-1 (or the pseudogene TRBV3-2) and TRBJ2-7; D perhaps matches TRBD2 (5 bases). The CDR3 is 14 residues long. Trimming removed 0 bases from V and 4 bases from J, with 10 bases in between. Germline CDR1 LGHDT, CDR2 YNNKEL (reference sequence). CDR3 sequence: CASSQDEGVYEQYF. The CDR3 nucleotides read TGTGCCAGCAGCCAAGATGAGGGAGTTTACGAGCAGTACTTC.

J is TRBJ2-1 and V is TRBV10-2; the match to TRBD2 covers 14 bases. With V trimmed by 6 bases and J by 9 bases, 7 bases remained unmatched. Germline V gene data show CDR1 as WSHSY and CDR2 as SAAADI. CDR3 length: 15 amino acids. As DNA, the CDR3 is TGCGCCAGCAGACCGGGACTAGCGGGAGTCGGTGAGCAGTTCTTC. This sequence encodes CASRPGLAGVGEQFF.

The chain carries TRBV11-3 and TRBJ2-7; 8 bases agree with TRBD1. Germline CDR1 and CDR2: SGHNT and YENEEA. Trimming cost V 4 bases and J 3 bases; bases outside gene matches: 8. The CDR3 runs to 15 residues. Written as DNA, the CDR3 is TGTGCCAGCAGCTCACGGACAGGGCCGGGCTACGAGCAGTACTTC. It encodes CASSSRTGPGYEQYF.

V and J are TRBV6-1 and TRBJ2-3; D might be TRBD2 (6 bases). Germline V lookup: CDR1 MNHNS, CDR2 SASEGT. The CDR3 extends over 15 amino acids. Trimming shortened V by 5 bases and J by 3 bases, and 15 bases separated the two germline ends. The CDR3 protein is CASSLVGGRTDTQYF. The CDR3 DNA follows: TGTGCCAGCAGTTTGGTGGGTGGGAGGACAGATACGCAGTATTTT.

The rearrangement links TRBV30 to TRBJ1-2, with 7 bases matching TRBD1. The germline V gene has CDR1 GTSNPN and CDR2 SVGIG (reference sequence). The CDR3 runs to 15 residues. Trimming cost V 0 bases and J 4 bases; bases outside gene matches: 8. CDR3 coding DNA: TGTGCCTGGAGTGTAAGGAGGACAGGCCGCTATGGCTACACCTTC. Its protein product is CAWSVRRTGRYGYTF.

J is TRBJ2-5 and V is TRBV2; D gene uncertain. CDR1 SNHLY and CDR2 FYNNEI come from the germline V gene. Between the trimmed V and J ends, which lost 4 bases and 5 bases, there was a span of 14 bases. The CDR3 extends over 14 amino acids. In nucleotides, the CDR3 is TGTGCCAGCAGTGGTCAGTCCTCTTGGGAGACCCAGTACTTC. It specifies CASSGQSSWETQYF.

V usage is TRBV11-2 and J usage is TRBJ1-1; unclear D gene. Germline assignment: CDR1 SGHAT and CDR2 FQNNGV. The CDR3 length is 15 residues. V dropped 1 base and J dropped 1 base, with 10 bases sitting between them. CDR3 residues: CASSLADGGNTEAFF. The CDR3 DNA reads as TGTGCCAGCAGCTTAGCGGACGGAGGGAACACTGAAGCTTTCTTT.

J is TRBJ1-3 and V is TRBV7-9; TRBD1 is a possible D gene (5 bases). CDR1 and CDR2 from the germline V gene are SEHNR and FQNEAQ (reference sequence). V was clipped by 1 base and J by 0 bases, with 13 bases between them. The CDR3 has 17 residues. The CDR3 protein is CASSLEGGDYSGNTIYF. The CDR3 coding sequence is TGTGCCAGCAGCTTAGAAGGAGGGGACTACTCTGGAAACACCATATATTTT. Full variable domain (remainder filled in from reference TRBV7-9 and TRBJ1-3): DTGVSQNPRHKITKRGQNVTFRCDPISEHNRLYWYRQTLGQGPEFLTYFQNEAQLEKSRLLSDRFSAERPKGSFSTLEIQRTEQGDSAMYLCASSLEGGDYSGNTIYFGEGSWLTVV.

The chain carries TRBV28 and TRBJ2-2, with D perhaps matching TRBD2 (6 bases). Germline CDR1 and CDR2: MDHEN and SYDVKM. Trimming shortened V by 7 bases and J by 2 bases, and 14 bases separated the two germline ends. The CDR3 contains 15 residues. The CDR3 DNA reads as TGTGCCAGCAAAAGGGGACTTAGAAACACCGGGGAGCTGTTTTTT. Its translation is CASKRGLRNTGELFF.